This TCR beta chain appears in the sequencing data of a study of blood T cell repertoires in COVID-19. TCRdb's copy holds only in-frame clones and misses some; the assay was immunoSEQ multiplex PCR. The sample has about 300,000 clones; roughly 87% are singletons. The clonotype originates from a human donor in a cohort sampled during active COVID-19. The sequenced material came from peripheral blood.

The CDR3 here is CASSLSPTAGQETQYF. The CDR3 DNA is TGTGCCAGCAGCTTATCCCCGACGGCAGGTCAAGAGACCCAGTACTTC. V usage is TRBV7-2 and J usage is TRBJ2-5; no clear D gene. Trimming left V 2 bases short and J 2 bases short, with 15 bases between. CDR1 SGHTA and CDR2 FQGNSA come from the germline V gene. This CDR3 region has 16 residues.